The rows below give T cell receptor beta chains drawn from one sample of a study of T cells after yellow fever vaccination. From the 5' RACE reads, TCRdb called clonotypes with MiXCR, one entry per CDR3 protein. Here the sample spans 200,000 to 250,000 distinct CDR3 sequences, under 3.5% being singletons. Sequencing was performed on CD4+ T cells sorted from PBMCs, taken 10 days after the yellow fever booster vaccination. These TCRs come from a man between 18 and 35 years old who received the YFV17D yellow fever vaccine. CDR3s include the opening cysteine and the closing phenylalanine or tryptophan. The D gene is left open where the match is weak. The size entry is marked missing in some rows and otherwise reads once, few, many or a size class.

CDR3 protein: CASSPFSGANVLTF
CDR3 DNA: TGTGCCAGCTCGCCGTTCTCTGGGGCCAACGTCCTGACTTTC
D gene: -
V gene: TRBV18
J gene: TRBJ2-6
clone size: -

CDR3 protein: CATSTDRLPLHF
CDR3 DNA: TGTGCCACCAGCACCGACCGCTTACCCCTCCACTTT
D gene: -
V gene: TRBV15
J gene: TRBJ1-6
clone size: few

CDR3 protein: CASSGRNNQPQHF
CDR3 DNA: TGTGCCAGCAGCGGACGGAACAATCAGCCCCAGCATTTT
D gene: -
V gene: TRBV12-3/TRBV12-4
J gene: TRBJ1-5
clone size: many

CDR3 protein: CASSYGARRGNGDTQYF
CDR3 DNA: TGTGCCAGCAGTTACGGCGCCCGGCGGGGCAACGGTGATACGCAGTATTTT
D gene: -
V gene: TRBV6-5
J gene: TRBJ2-3
clone size: -

CDR3 protein: CAGSLVEGYEQYF
CDR3 DNA: TGTGCCGGCAGCTTAGTCGAGGGGTACGAGCAGTACTTC
D gene: -
V gene: TRBV7-7
J gene: TRBJ2-7
clone size: -

CDR3 protein: CASSDSTGSRSTQYF
CDR3 DNA: TGTGCCAGCAGTGACTCGACGGGGAGCAGATCTACGCAGTATTTT
D gene: -
V gene: TRBV2
J gene: TRBJ2-3
clone size: many

CDR3 protein: CSASVYREGYTF
CDR3 DNA: TGCAGTGCTAGCGTCTACAGGGAGGGCTACACCTTC
D gene: -
V gene: TRBV20-1
J gene: TRBJ1-2
clone size: many

CDR3 protein: CASSQPGSPKGYNEQFF
CDR3 DNA: TGTGCCAGCAGCCAACCCGGCTCTCCGAAAGGCTACAATGAGCAGTTCTTC
D gene: -
V gene: TRBV11-2
J gene: TRBJ2-1
clone size: few

CDR3 protein: CASSHGDTQYF
CDR3 DNA: TGTGCCAGCAGCCACGGAGATACGCAGTATTTT
D gene: -
V gene: TRBV12-3/TRBV12-4
J gene: TRBJ2-3
clone size: many

CDR3 protein: CASGRGVAGELFF
CDR3 DNA: TGTGCCAGCGGAAGAGGGGTGGCCGGGGAGCTGTTTTTT
D gene: -
V gene: TRBV12-3/TRBV12-4
J gene: TRBJ2-2
clone size: many

CDR3 protein: CASSTGQGNTGELFF
CDR3 DNA: TGTGCCAGCAGCACCGGACAGGGTAACACCGGGGAGCTGTTTTTT
D gene: TRBD1
V gene: TRBV7-3
J gene: TRBJ2-2
clone size: many

CDR3 protein: CASSEALLGSGITDTQYF
CDR3 DNA: TGTGCCAGCAGTGAAGCGCTTCTGGGGTCGGGCATCACAGATACGCAGTATTTT
D gene: -
V gene: TRBV2
J gene: TRBJ2-3
clone size: few

CDR3 protein: CAWSGPRQPQHF
CDR3 DNA: TGTGCCTGGAGTGGACCCCGTCAGCCCCAGCATTTT
D gene: -
V gene: TRBV30
J gene: TRBJ1-5
clone size: -

CDR3 protein: CASSLAGGQGTGELFF
CDR3 DNA: TGTGCCAGCAGCTTGGCCGGAGGTCAGGGCACCGGGGAGCTGTTTTTT
D gene: -
V gene: TRBV5-4
J gene: TRBJ2-2
clone size: few

CDR3 protein: CASSLIGGDPTDTQYF
CDR3 DNA: TGTGCCAGCAGCCTGATCGGGGGGGACCCCACAGATACGCAGTATTTT
D gene: TRBD2
V gene: TRBV5-5
J gene: TRBJ2-3
clone size: many

CDR3 protein: CASRTGETDTQYF
CDR3 DNA: TGTGCCAGCAGAACAGGGGAAACAGATACGCAGTATTTT
D gene: TRBD1
V gene: TRBV5-6
J gene: TRBJ2-3
clone size: many

CDR3 protein: CATSRDRLAGGRNHTGELFF
CDR3 DNA: TGTGCCACCAGCAGAGATAGGCTAGCGGGGGGCCGGAATCACACCGGGGAGCTGTTTTTT
D gene: TRBD2
V gene: TRBV15
J gene: TRBJ2-2
clone size: many

CDR3 protein: CASRLDRGSLHF
CDR3 DNA: TGTGCCAGCAGATTGGACAGGGGTTCCCTCCACTTT
D gene: TRBD1
V gene: TRBV6-1
J gene: TRBJ1-6
clone size: few

CDR3 protein: CSAFLRTSEKETQYF
CDR3 DNA: TGCAGTGCTTTTCTCCGGACTAGCGAAAAAGAGACCCAGTACTTC
D gene: TRBD2
V gene: TRBV20-1
J gene: TRBJ2-5
clone size: few